The next 27 T cell receptor beta chains were all read from a single sample in a study of CD8+ T cells in alopecia areata. On the basis of CD4, CD8alpha, NKG2D, NKG2ACE and other markers, pooled cutaneous lymph node cells were sorted. The authors extracted RNA and reverse transcribed it into cDNA as the sequencing template. Libraries were prepared by immunoSEQ multiplex PCR; TCRdb keeps only in-frame clonotypes and omits some of them. The specimen has 200,000 to 300,000 clones, none found just once. The sample comprised CD4+ T cells sorted from a lymph node. All receptors derive from a C3H/HeJ mouse with alopecia areata. This mouse strain has H2-k as its MHC haplotype.

This clone has more than one count but fewer than ten. All gene names here are mouse names. The read terminates 4 residues before the CDR3 end, so the remaining end is supplied by the germline J gene. Additional DNA sequences in this sample encode the identical CDR3. The chain joins TRBV13-3 to TRBJ2-7, with TRBD1 matching 9 bases. There are 13 residues in the CDR3. Germline lookup yields CDR1 NNHDY and CDR2 SYVADS. The CDR3 sequence is CASSGGQGYEQYF. The covered CDR3 bases are TGTGCCAGCAGTGGGGGACAGGGATAT.

In regard to this clone: Mouse names are used for the genes. The read stops 4 residues short of the end of the CDR3; the missing end is completed from the germline J gene. This chain joins TRBV13-2 and TRBJ2-1, with D tentatively TRBD1 (5 bases). The germline V gene encodes CDR1 NNHNN and CDR2 SYGAGS (reference sequence). Trimming shortened V by 3 bases and J by 0 bases, and 10 bases separated the two germline ends. The CDR3 extends over 15 amino acids. CDR3 loop: CASGGTKNNYAEQFF. The sequenced part of the CDR3 DNA is TGTGCCAGCGGTGGGACAAAAAATAACTATGCT.

Comments on this clone: The gene names given are mouse names. The read finishes 4 residues shy of the CDR3 end, and the germline J gene is used to complete it. The chain is built from TRBV13-3 and TRBJ1-1; D possibly corresponds to TRBD1 (6 bases). CDR1 and CDR2 from the germline V gene are NNHDY and SYVADS. The CDR3 is made up of 14 amino acids. With 4 bases removed from V and 0 bases from J, the gap between germline ends came to 10 bases. The sequenced CDR3 bases are TGTGCCAGCAGTAACAGGGTTGCAAACACA. It is translated as CASSNRVANT. The whole CDR3 region reads CASSNRVANTEVFF.

Concerning this clone itself: Gene names denote mouse genes. The covered CDR3 bases are TGTGCCAGCAGTCCAACTGGGGGGGCTCGGGCCGGG. Amino acids: CASSPTGGARAG. The CDR3 as a whole reads CASSPTGGARAGQLYF. The chain employs TRBV19 and TRBJ2-2, with 11 bases aligning to TRBD2. The read ends 4 residues early relative to the CDR3; the germline J gene fills the gap. CDR3 length: 16 amino acids. In germline, CDR1 is FNHDT, CDR2 SITEND (reference sequence). V shed 4 bases, J shed 6 bases, and the junction held 8 bases outside the gene matches.

Points on this clone: Here the gene names and germline are mouse. The read gets to within 4 residues of the CDR3 end, and the germline J gene fills in the rest. V usage is TRBV17 and J usage is TRBJ2-4, with TRBD1 identical over 9 bases. The CDR3 sequence is 16 residues long. CDR1 is MNHDT, CDR2 YYDKIL, per germline. The V and J ends lost 3 bases and 2 bases, in that order; junction bases with no gene match: 6. The sequenced CDR3 bases are TGTGCTAGCAGTAGTCACAGGGGGCGCCTTCAAAAC. Encoded protein: CASSSHRGRLQN. The whole CDR3 protein is CASSSHRGRLQNTLYF.

As for this clone: Genes here carry mouse names. The DNA read from the CDR3 is TGTGCTAGCAGTAGAAGACTGGGGGGCAACTATGCT. It codes for CASSRRLGGNYA. The complete CDR3 sequence is CASSRRLGGNYAEQFF. The chain recombines TRBV17 with TRBJ2-1; 10 bases fit TRBD2. The CDR3 is cut off 4 residues early in the read; its end comes from the germline J gene. The ends lost 2 bases at V and 1 base at J; junction bases unmatched: 2. The CDR3 is 16 residues long. CDR1 MNHDT and CDR2 YYDKIL come from the germline V gene.

As concerns this clone: Gene names and germline match the mouse. The CDR3 end lies 4 residues beyond the end of the read and is filled in from the germline J gene. The chain combines TRBV29 with TRBJ1-2; TRBD1 aligns across 7 bases. The CDR3 loop spans 15 amino acids. Germline V gene sequence: CDR1 MSHET, CDR2 SYDVDS. The junction had 8 bases not matched to a gene; V was cut back by 6 bases and J by 1 base. CDR3: CASSRKQGRNSDYTF. The sequenced part of the CDR3 DNA is TGTGCTAGCAGCCGCAAACAGGGGAGAAACTCC.

This clone was counted between two and nine times. Mouse names are used for the genes. Sequencing ends 4 residues short of the CDR3 end; the germline J gene provides the rest. V and J are TRBV19 and TRBJ2-1; TRBD2 might be the D (6 bases). From germline, CDR1 is FNHDT and CDR2 SITEND (reference sequence). The CDR3 sequence is 14 residues long. V gave up 4 bases and J gave up 1 base, with 9 bases separating them. CDR3 amino acids: CASSPWGNYAEQFF. Incomplete CDR3 DNA: TGTGCCAGCAGTCCCTGGGGAAACTATGCT.

Of note for this clone: The listed genes are named as in mouse. The read finishes 4 residues shy of the CDR3 end, and the germline J gene is used to complete it. This rearrangement joins TRBV1 to TRBJ2-5, with 7 bases matching TRBD1. Germline assignment: CDR1 NSQYPW and CDR2 LRSPGD (reference sequence). The CDR3 runs to 15 residues. The CDR3 bases that were read are TGCACCTGCAGTGGCCGGGACAGAAAAAAAGAC. As protein: CTCSGRDRKKD. The complete CDR3 sequence is CTCSGRDRKKDTQYF. Variable domain in full (rest from reference TRBV1 and TRBJ2-5): VTLLEQNPRWRLVPRGQAVNLRCILKNSQYPWMSWYQQDLQKQLQWLFTLRSPGDKEVKSLPGADYLATRVTDTELRLQVANMSQGRTLYCTCSGRDRKKDTQYFGPGTRLLVL.

This clone turned up a few times. Mouse germline and gene names are used. The read ends 3 residues early relative to the CDR3; the germline J gene fills the gap. The chain carries TRBV19 and TRBJ1-6; 10 bases agree with TRBD1. TRBJ1-6 is placed among ORFs of uncertain function. CDR3 length equals 16 residues. Trimming removed 2 bases from V and 3 bases from J; junction bases left unmatched: 2. Germline loops: CDR1 FNHDT, CDR2 SITEND (reference sequence). CDR3 amino acids: CASSMRTGGYNSPLYF. The CDR3 DNA, read in part, is TGTGCCAGCAGTATGCGGACAGGGGGCTATAATTCGCCC.

On this clone: The genes and germline here are from mouse. The CDR3 end lies 4 residues beyond the end of the read and is filled in from the germline J gene. The rearrangement joins TRBV13-1 to TRBJ2-5; no firm D call. The germline CDR1 and CDR2 sequences are NSHNY and SYGAGN. V was trimmed by 2 bases and J by 3 bases, leaving 7 bases between them. The CDR3 covers 13 residues. The CDR3 here is CASSERRQDTQYF. CDR3 DNA (partial): TGTGCCAGCAGTGAGCGCAGGCAAGAC.

About this clone itself: The gene names here belong to mouse. The read halts 4 residues ahead of the CDR3 end, with the missing end drawn from the germline J gene. The genes are TRBV5 and TRBJ2-2, with 11 bases fitting TRBD2. Germline values: CDR1 LGHNA, CDR2 YNLKQL (reference sequence). The junction had 3 bases not matched to a gene; V was cut back by 0 bases and J by 0 bases. This CDR3 contains 18 residues. CDR3 bases read: TGTGCCAGCAGCCAAGATTGGACTGGGGGGTCAAACACCGGG. It encodes CASSQDWTGGSNTG. The complete CDR3 sequence is CASSQDWTGGSNTGQLYF.

This clone was counted a few times. Gene names follow the mouse nomenclature. The CDR3 spells CASSRPSGGKDTQYF. The DNA read from the CDR3 is TGTGCTAGCAGCCGCCCTTCTGGGGGGAAAGAC. V is TRBV29 and J is TRBJ2-5, with 8 bases aligning to TRBD2. Read sequence stops 4 residues before the CDR3 end, and the germline J gene provides the missing end. CDR1 and CDR2 from the germline V gene are MSHET and SYDVDS. This CDR3 comprises 15 residues.

This clone occurred a few times. These gene names are mouse names. Read coverage stops 4 residues before the CDR3 terminus; the germline J gene supplies the remainder. This sequence joins TRBV13-1 and TRBJ2-3; TRBD2 agrees at 7 bases. CDR1 is NSHNY and CDR2 is SYGAGN in the germline V gene. Trimming took 3 bases from V and 0 from J; bases not matched to a gene: 4. This CDR3 has 15 amino acids. Incomplete CDR3 DNA: TGTGCCAGCAGTGGGGGGGGGAAAAGTGCAGAA. Its protein is CASSGGGKSAE. The whole CDR3 protein reads CASSGGGKSAETLYF.

This clone was observed a handful of times. Any gene name here is a mouse gene name. The read finishes 4 residues shy of the CDR3 end, and the germline J gene is used to complete it. This sequence joins TRBV13-3 and TRBJ1-1; tentatively, D is TRBD1 (5 bases). The CDR3 totals 13 residues. Trimming left V 6 bases short and J 3 bases short, with 12 bases between. Germline V gene sequence: CDR1 NNHDY, CDR2 SYVADS. The CDR3: CASTRQKYTEVFF. The sequenced part of the CDR3 DNA is TGTGCCAGCACCCGACAGAAATACACA.

On this clone itself: All gene names here are mouse names. Sequencing ends 4 residues short of the CDR3 end; the germline J gene provides the rest. The V call is TRBV19, the J call TRBJ1-2; D ambiguous. The CDR3 is made up of 14 amino acids. V was trimmed by 5 bases and J by 0 bases, leaving 11 bases between them. Germline V lookup: CDR1 FNHDT, CDR2 SITEND (reference sequence). CDR3 in amino acids: CASSPAQANSDYTF. The sequenced CDR3 bases are TGTGCCAGCAGCCCCGCACAAGCAAACTCC.

Of note for this clone: Mouse names are used for the genes. The read ends 4 residues before the CDR3 terminus; that terminus is restored from the germline J gene. This chain joins TRBV13-3 and TRBJ2-7, with D possibly TRBD1 on 5 matching bases. The V and J ends lost 0 bases and 2 bases respectively, with 12 bases between them. The CDR3 is 15 residues long. From germline, CDR1 is NNHDY and CDR2 SYVADS. The CDR3 DNA, read in part, is TGTGCCAGCAGTGATGCAAACGGACAAACCTAT. It specifies CASSDANGQTY. The whole CDR3 protein reads CASSDANGQTYEQYF.

About this clone itself: Genes here carry mouse names. The read stops 4 residues short of the end of the CDR3; the missing end is completed from the germline J gene. The J gene is TRBJ2-1, the V gene TRBV1, with 9 bases fitting TRBD1. The length of the CDR3 is 16 residues. V dropped 4 bases and J dropped 0; count of bases not matched to a gene: 4. The germline V gene has CDR1 NSQYPW and CDR2 LRSPGD (reference sequence). Incomplete CDR3 DNA: TGCACCTGCAGTGGCCACAGGGGGCGTAACTATGCT. Protein sequence: CTCSGHRGRNYA. The whole CDR3 reads CTCSGHRGRNYAEQFF.

Worth noting for this clone: Genes here carry mouse names. With the read ending 4 residues before the CDR3 end, the germline J gene is used to fill in that end. The chain couples TRBV19 to TRBJ2-5, with D maybe TRBD2 (6 bases). V lost 3 bases to trimming and J lost 0 bases, with 8 bases between them. This CDR3 region has 14 residues. Looked up from germline, CDR1 is FNHDT and CDR2 is SITEND (reference sequence). The sequenced CDR3 bases are TGTGCCAGCAGTACCGGGGGGAACCAAGAC. This gives the protein CASSTGGNQD. The CDR3 in its entirety is CASSTGGNQDTQYF.

This clone was detected only a few times. Germline and genes: mouse. The read gets to within 4 residues of the CDR3 end, and the germline J gene fills in the rest. The genes are TRBV13-1 and TRBJ1-1, with 10 positions matching TRBD1. V gave up 2 bases and J gave up 4 bases; unmatched junction bases: 8. CDR1 is NSHNY and CDR2 is SYGAGN in the germline V gene. The CDR3 is 16 residues long. CDR3: CASSEPGTGVATEVFF. The covered CDR3 bases are TGTGCCAGCAGTGAGCCCGGGACAGGGGTTGCCACA.

This clone was detected only a few times. Gene names are the mouse ones. The sequence runs out 4 residues before the end of the CDR3; the remainder is reconstructed from the germline J gene. The V gene is TRBV14, the J gene TRBJ2-1, with 11 bases that match TRBD2. The CDR3 is 14 amino acids. The trim removed 4 bases at V and 6 bases at J, leaving 3 bases unmatched. Germline CDR1 SGHDT, CDR2 FRDEAV. CDR3 amino acids: CASSPGTGGAEQFF. The CDR3 DNA, read in part, is TGTGCCAGCAGTCCCGGGACTGGGGGTGCT.

This clone was detected only a few times. The genes are named according to mouse. From the germline J gene comes the end of the CDR3, since the read stops 4 residues before it. This rearrangement joins TRBV1 to TRBJ2-5; 8 bases fit TRBD2. The CDR3 runs to 15 residues. CDR1 is NSQYPW and CDR2 is LRSPGD in the germline V gene (reference sequence). The CDR3 bases that were read are TGCACCTGCAGTGCAGGGGGGGGCGCCGTGGAC. Protein: CTCSAGGGAVD. The CDR3 reads in full as CTCSAGGGAVDTQYF.

This clone came up a few times. The gene symbols are mouse symbols. Read sequence stops 4 residues before the CDR3 end, and the germline J gene provides the missing end. The rearrangement joins TRBV19 to TRBJ2-1; D gene ambiguous. V lost 1 base to trimming and J lost 0 bases, with 5 bases between them. CDR1 FNHDT and CDR2 SITEND come from the germline V gene (reference sequence). The CDR3 runs to 14 residues. The CDR3 loop reads CASSINYNYAEQFF. The covered CDR3 bases are TGTGCCAGCAGTATAAACTATAACTATGCT.

A remark on this clone: Germline and genes here are mouse. The read terminates 4 residues before the CDR3 end, so the remaining end is supplied by the germline J gene. The rearrangement joins TRBV19 to TRBJ2-5, with D tentatively TRBD1 (6 bases). Germline V gene data show CDR1 as FNHDT and CDR2 as SITEND (reference sequence). The CDR3 extends over 14 amino acids. V lost 4 bases and J 3 bases, leaving 12 bases between the germline ends. CDR3 protein: CASSVGTKQDTQYF. The sequenced part of the CDR3 DNA is TGTGCCAGCAGTGTCGGGACAAAACAAGAC.

This clone was detected only a few times. Gene labels here are mouse ones. The CDR3 end falls 4 residues outside the read, so it is completed with the germline J gene. The chain uses TRBV13-1 and TRBJ1-2, with D perhaps matching TRBD1 (5 bases). V was clipped by 0 bases and J by 4 bases, with 10 bases between them. The CDR3 spans 14 residues. From germline, CDR1 is NSHNY and CDR2 SYGAGN. CDR3 DNA, as far as it was read: TGTGCCAGCAGTGATGTGGGGGAGGGCTCC. Its translation is CASSDVGEGS. The entire CDR3 protein reads CASSDVGEGSDYTF.

As concerns this clone: The gene symbols are mouse symbols. The read terminates 4 residues ahead of where the CDR3 ends, so the germline J gene completes it. The chain links TRBV13-1 to TRBJ1-2; TRBD1 matches at 10 bases. Germline V lookup: CDR1 NSHNY, CDR2 SYGAGN. The CDR3 spans 14 residues. With V trimmed by 5 bases and J by 1 base, 2 bases remained unmatched. The covered CDR3 bases are TGTGCCAGCAGCGGGACAGGGGAAAACTCC. It yields the protein CASSGTGENS. The entire CDR3 reads CASSGTGENSDYTF.

This clone was found a few times. The genes are named according to mouse. The CDR3 is cut off 4 residues early in the read; its end comes from the germline J gene. The chain combines TRBV19 with TRBJ2-2, with D perhaps matching TRBD1 (6 bases). Germline V gene sequence: CDR1 FNHDT, CDR2 SITEND (reference sequence). The CDR3 is 13 amino acids. V was trimmed by 9 bases and J by 4 bases, leaving 13 bases between them. The CDR3 loop is CAIRQGTTGQLYF. The covered CDR3 bases are TGTGCCATTCGCCAGGGGACCACCGGG.